This TCR beta chain was identified in a study of cytomegalovirus exposure and HLA in healthy donors. Vbeta (60) and Jbeta (13) primers were used in the PCR. Here immunoSEQ multiplex PCR was the method, and the copy in TCRdb shows in-frame clones only, minus some. The sample carries about 59,000 clones, around 83% recorded once. CDR3 size: 14 residues. Germline V gives CDR1 KGHSH, CDR2 LQKENI. Trimming at V came to 3 bases and at J to 6 bases, leaving 8 bases not matched to a gene. A remark on this clone: As yet, its antigen is unknown.

Findings and caveats of the study: A previous analysis found most TCR beta V segments productive roughly 90% or roughly 30% of the time.

The TCR sequence derives from a human donor in good health. The sample taken for sequencing was PBMCs. The V call is TRBV18, the J call TRBJ2-7; TRBD2 aligns across 7 bases. CDR3 protein: CASSPPLAHAEQYF. DNA of the CDR3: TGTGCCAGCTCACCCCCACTAGCGCACGCCGAGCAGTACTTC.